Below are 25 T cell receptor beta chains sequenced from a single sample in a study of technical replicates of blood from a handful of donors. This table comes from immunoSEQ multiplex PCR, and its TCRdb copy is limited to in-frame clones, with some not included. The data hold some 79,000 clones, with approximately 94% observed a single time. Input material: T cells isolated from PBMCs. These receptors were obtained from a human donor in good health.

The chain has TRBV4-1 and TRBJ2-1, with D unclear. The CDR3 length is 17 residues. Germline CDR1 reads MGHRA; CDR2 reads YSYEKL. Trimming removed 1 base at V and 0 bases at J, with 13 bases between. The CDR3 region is CASSQAITESSYNEQFF. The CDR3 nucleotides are TGCGCCAGCAGCCAAGCGATTACGGAGAGCTCCTACAATGAGCAGTTCTTC.

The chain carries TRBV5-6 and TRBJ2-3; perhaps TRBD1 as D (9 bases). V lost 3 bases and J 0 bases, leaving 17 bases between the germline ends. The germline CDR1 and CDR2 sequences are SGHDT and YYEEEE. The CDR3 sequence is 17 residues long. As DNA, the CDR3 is TGTGCCAGCAGCTGGACAGGGGCTAGCGGGAGCACAGATACGCAGTATTTT. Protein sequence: CASSWTGASGSTDTQYF. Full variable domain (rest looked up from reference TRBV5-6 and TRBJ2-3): DAGVTQSPTHLIKTRGQQVTLRCSPKSGHDTVSWYQQALGQGPQFIFQYYEEEERQRGNFPDRFSGHQFPNYSSELNVNALLLGDSALYLCASSWTGASGSTDTQYFGPGTRLTVL.

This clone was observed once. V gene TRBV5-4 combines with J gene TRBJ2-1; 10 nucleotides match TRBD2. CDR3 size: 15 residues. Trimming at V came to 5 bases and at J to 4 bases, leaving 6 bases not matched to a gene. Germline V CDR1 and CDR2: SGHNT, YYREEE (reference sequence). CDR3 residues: CASRAGTSDYNEQFF. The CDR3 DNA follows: TGTGCCAGCAGAGCCGGGACTAGCGATTACAATGAGCAGTTCTTC.

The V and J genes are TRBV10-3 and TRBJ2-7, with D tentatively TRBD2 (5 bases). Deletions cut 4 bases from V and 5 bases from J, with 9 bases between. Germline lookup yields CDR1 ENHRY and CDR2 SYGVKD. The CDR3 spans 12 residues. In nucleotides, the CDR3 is TGTGCCATCAGTGTTGAGGGCCACGAGCAGTACTTC. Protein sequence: CAISVEGHEQYF.

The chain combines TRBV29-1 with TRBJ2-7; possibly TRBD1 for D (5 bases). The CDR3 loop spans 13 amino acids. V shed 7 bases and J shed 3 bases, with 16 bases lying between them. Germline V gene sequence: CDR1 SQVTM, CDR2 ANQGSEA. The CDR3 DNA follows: TGCAGCGCGAGAAGGGGTCTGAACTACGAGCAGTACTTC. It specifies CSARRGLNYEQYF.

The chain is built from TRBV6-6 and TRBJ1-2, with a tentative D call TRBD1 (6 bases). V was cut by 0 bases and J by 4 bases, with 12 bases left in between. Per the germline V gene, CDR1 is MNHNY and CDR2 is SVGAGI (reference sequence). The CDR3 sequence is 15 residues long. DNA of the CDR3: TGTGCCAGCAGTTACTCGTCTGAGGACAGCTATGGCTACACCTTC. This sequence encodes CASSYSSEDSYGYTF.

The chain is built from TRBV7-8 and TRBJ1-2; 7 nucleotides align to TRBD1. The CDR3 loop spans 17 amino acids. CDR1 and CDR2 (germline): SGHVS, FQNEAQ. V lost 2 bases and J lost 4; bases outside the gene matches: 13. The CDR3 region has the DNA TGTGCCAGCAGCTTAAGGCGGTTACAGGGGAGAGGCTATGGCTACACCTTC. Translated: CASSLRRLQGRGYGYTF.

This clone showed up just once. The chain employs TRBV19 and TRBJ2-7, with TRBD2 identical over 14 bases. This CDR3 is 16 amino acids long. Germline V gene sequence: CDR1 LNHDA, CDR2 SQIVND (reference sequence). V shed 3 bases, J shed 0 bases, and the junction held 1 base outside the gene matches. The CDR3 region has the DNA TGTGCCAGTAGTATGGGACTAGCGGGAGCCTCCTACGAGCAGTACTTC. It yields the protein CASSMGLAGASYEQYF.

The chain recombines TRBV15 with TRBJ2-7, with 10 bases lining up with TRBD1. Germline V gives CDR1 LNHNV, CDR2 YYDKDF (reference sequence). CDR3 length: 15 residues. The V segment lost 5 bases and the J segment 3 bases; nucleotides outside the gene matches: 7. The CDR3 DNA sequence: TGTGCCACCAGCCGAGGCGGGACAGGGGACTACGAGCAGTACTTC. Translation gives CATSRGGTGDYEQYF.

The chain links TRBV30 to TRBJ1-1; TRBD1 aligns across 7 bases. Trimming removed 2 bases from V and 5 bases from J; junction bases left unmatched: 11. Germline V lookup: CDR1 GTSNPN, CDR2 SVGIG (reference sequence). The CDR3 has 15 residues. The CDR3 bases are TGTGCCTGGAGTCTATTTAGGGGGCTGAGGACTGAAGCTTTCTTT. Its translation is CAWSLFRGLRTEAFF. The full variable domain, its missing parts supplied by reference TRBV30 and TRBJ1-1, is SQTIHQWPATLVQPVGSPLSLECTVEGTSNPNLYWYRQAAGRGLQLLFYSVGIGQISSEVPQNLSASRPQDRQFILSSKKLLLSDSGFYLCAWSLFRGLRTEAFFGQGTRLTVV.

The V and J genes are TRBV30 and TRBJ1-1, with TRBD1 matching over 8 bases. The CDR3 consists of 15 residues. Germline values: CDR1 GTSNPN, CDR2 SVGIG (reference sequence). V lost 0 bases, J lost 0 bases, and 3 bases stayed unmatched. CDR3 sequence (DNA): TGTGCCTGGAGTGTAGGGACAGGTCTGAACACTGAAGCTTTCTTT. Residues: CAWSVGTGLNTEAFF.

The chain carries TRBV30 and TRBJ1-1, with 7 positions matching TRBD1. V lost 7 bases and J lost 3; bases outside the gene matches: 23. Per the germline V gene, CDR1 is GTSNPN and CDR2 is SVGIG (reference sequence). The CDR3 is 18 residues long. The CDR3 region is CASKARDRDRSADTEAFF. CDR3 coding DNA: TGTGCCTCGAAGGCCAGAGACAGGGATCGGTCTGCGGACACTGAAGCTTTCTTT. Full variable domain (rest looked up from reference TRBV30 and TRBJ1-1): SQTIHQWPATLVQPVGSPLSLECTVEGTSNPNLYWYRQAAGRGLQLLFYSVGIGQISSEVPQNLSASRPQDRQFILSSKKLLLSDSGFYLCASKARDRDRSADTEAFFGQGTRLTVV.

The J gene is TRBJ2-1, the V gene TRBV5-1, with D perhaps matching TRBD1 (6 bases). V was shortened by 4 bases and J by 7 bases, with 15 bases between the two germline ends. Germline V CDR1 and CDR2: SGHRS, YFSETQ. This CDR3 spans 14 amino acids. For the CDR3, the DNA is TGCGCCAGCAGCGACACAGGGTCCGTGAATGAGCAGTTCTTC. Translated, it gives CASSDTGSVNEQFF.

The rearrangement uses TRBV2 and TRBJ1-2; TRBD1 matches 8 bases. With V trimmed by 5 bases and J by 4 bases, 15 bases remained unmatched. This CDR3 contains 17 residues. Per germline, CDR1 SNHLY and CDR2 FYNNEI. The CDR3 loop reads CASSPRALQGGSYGYTF. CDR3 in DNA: TGTGCCAGCAGTCCTAGGGCCTTACAGGGGGGCAGCTATGGCTACACCTTC.

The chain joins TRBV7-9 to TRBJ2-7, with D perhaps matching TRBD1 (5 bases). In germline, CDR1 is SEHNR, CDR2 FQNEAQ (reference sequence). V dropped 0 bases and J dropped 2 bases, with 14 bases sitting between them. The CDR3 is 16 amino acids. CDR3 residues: CASSLARGPFPYEQYF. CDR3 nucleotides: TGTGCCAGCAGCTTAGCTAGGGGCCCTTTCCCCTACGAGCAGTACTTC.

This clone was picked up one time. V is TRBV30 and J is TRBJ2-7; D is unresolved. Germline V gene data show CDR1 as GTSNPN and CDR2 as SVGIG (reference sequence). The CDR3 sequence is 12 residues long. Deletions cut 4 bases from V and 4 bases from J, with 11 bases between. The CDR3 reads CAWTNARYEQYF. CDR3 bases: TGTGCCTGGACGAACGCTAGATACGAGCAGTACTTC.

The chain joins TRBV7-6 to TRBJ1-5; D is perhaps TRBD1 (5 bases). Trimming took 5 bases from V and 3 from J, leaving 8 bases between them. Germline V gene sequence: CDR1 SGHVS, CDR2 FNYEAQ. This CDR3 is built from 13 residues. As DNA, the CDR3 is TGTGCCAGCAGCGCACAGGTCAATCAGCCCCAGCATTTT. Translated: CASSAQVNQPQHF.

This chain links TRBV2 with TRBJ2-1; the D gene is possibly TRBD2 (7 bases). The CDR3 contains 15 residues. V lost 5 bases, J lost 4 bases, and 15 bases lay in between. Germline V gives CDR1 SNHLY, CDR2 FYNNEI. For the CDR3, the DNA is TGTGCCAGCAGTCCGGAGAGGGGGGGTTACAATGAGCAGTTCTTC. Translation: CASSPERGGYNEQFF. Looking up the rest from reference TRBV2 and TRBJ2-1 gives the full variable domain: EPEVTQTPSHQVTQMGQEVILRCVPISNHLYFYWYRQILGQKVEFLVSFYNNEISEKSEIFDDQFSVERPDGSNFTLKIRSTKLEDSAMYFCASSPERGGYNEQFFGPGTRLTVL.

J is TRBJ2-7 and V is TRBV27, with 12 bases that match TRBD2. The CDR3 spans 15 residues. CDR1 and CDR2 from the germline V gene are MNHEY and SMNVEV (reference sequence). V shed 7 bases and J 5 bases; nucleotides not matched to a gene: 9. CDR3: CASMRTSGKGHEQYF. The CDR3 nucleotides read TGTGCCAGCATGAGGACTAGCGGGAAGGGGCACGAGCAGTACTTC.

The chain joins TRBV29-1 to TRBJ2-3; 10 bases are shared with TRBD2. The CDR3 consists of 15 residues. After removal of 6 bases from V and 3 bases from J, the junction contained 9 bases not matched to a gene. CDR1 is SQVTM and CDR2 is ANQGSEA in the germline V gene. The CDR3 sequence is CSVETSGARTDTQYF. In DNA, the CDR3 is TGCAGCGTAGAAACTAGCGGGGCAAGAACAGATACGCAGTATTTT.

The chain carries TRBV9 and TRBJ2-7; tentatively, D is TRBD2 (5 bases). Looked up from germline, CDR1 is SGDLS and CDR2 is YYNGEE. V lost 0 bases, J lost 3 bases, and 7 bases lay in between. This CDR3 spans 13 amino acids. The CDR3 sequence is CASSVGGNYEQYF. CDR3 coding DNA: TGTGCCAGCAGCGTAGGAGGGAACTACGAGCAGTACTTC.

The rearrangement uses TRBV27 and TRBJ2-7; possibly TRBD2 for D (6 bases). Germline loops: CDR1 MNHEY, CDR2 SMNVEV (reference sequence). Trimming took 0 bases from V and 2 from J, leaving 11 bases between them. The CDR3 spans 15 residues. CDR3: CASSLSAGSPYEQYF. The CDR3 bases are TGTGCCAGCAGTTTATCGGCGGGGAGTCCCTACGAGCAGTACTTC.

In DNA, the CDR3 is TGTGCCAGCTCCCCAAGGGAGGGGGGCACCTACGAGCAGTACTTC. Translated: CASSPREGGTYEQYF. The J gene is TRBJ2-7, the V gene TRBV18; D is perhaps TRBD2 (7 bases). The CDR3 is 15 residues long. Deletions cut 6 bases from V and 2 bases from J, with 17 bases between. The germline V gene encodes CDR1 KGHSH and CDR2 LQKENI. Supplemented by reference TRBV18 and TRBJ2-7, the full variable domain reads NAGVMQNPRHLVRRRGQEARLRCSPMKGHSHVYWYRQLPEEGLKFMVYLQKENIIDESGMPKERFSAEFPKEGPSILRIQQVVRGDSAAYFCASSPREGGTYEQYFGPGTRLTVT.

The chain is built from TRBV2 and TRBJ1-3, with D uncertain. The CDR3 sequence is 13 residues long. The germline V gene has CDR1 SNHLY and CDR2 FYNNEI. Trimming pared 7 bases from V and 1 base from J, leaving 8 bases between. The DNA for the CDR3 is TGTGCCAGCATCCTTGAGTCTGGAAACACCATATATTTT. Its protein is CASILESGNTIYF.

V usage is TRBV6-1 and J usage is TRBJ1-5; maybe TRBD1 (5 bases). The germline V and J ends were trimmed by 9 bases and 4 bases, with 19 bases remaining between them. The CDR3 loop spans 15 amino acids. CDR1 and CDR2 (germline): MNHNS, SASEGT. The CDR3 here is CARIGSGGGNQPQHF. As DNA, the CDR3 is TGTGCCAGGATAGGGTCAGGCGGGGGGAATCAGCCCCAGCATTTT.